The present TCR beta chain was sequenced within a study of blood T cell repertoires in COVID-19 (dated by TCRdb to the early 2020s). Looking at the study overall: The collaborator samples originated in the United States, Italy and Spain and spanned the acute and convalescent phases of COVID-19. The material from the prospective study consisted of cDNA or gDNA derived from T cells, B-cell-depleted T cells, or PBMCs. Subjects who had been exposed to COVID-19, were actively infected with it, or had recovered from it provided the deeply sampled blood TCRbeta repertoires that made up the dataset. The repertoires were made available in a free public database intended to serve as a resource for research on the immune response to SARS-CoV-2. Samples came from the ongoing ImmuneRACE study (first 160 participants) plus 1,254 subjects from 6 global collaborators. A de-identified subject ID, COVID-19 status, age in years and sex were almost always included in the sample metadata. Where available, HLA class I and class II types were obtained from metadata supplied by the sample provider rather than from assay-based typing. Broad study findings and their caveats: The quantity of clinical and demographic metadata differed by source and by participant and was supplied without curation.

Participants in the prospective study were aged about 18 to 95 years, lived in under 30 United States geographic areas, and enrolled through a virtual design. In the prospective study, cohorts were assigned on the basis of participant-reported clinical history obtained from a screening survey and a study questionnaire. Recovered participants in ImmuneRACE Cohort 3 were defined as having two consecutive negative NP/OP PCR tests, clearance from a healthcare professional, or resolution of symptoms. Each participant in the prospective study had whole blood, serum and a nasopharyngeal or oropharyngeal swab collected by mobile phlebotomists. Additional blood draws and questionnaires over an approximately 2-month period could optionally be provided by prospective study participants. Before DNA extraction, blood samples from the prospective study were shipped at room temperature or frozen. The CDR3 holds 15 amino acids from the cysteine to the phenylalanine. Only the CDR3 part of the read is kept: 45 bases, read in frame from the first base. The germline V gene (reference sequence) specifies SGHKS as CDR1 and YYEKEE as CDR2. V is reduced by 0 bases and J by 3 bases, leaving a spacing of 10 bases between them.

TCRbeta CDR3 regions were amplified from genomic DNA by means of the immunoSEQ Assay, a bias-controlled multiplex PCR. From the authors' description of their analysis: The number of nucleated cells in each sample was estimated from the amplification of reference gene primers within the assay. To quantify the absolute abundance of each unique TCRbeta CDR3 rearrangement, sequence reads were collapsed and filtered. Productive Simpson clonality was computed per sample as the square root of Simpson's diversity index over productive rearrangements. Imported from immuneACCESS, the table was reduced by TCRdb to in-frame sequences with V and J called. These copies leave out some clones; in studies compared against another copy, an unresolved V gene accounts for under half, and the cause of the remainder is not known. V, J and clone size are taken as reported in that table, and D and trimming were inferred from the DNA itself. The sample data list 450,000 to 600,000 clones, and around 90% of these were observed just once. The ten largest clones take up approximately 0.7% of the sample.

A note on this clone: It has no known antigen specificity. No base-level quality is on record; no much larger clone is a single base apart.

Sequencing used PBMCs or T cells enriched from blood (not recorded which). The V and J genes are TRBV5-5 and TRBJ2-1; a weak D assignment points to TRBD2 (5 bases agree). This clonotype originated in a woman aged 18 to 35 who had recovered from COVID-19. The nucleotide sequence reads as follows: TGTGCCAGCAGCTTGGAAAGGGAGAACTACAATGAGCAGTTCTTC. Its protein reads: CASSLERENYNEQFF.